The sequence of this T cell receptor (beta chain) was determined in a study of blood T cell repertoires in COVID-19. Turning to the study itself: Sites across the United States, Italy and Spain contributed samples from acute and convalescent COVID-19. Nucleic acid was either cDNA or gDNA, and it came from T cells, B-cell-depleted T cells, or PBMCs.

Cohort placement rested on clinical history that participants reported themselves. Per the authors' pipeline: From reference gene primer amplification, estimates of nucleated cell counts were derived. Generated by immunoSEQ multiplex PCR, the TCRdb table keeps only in-frame clones and is missing some. The V and J calls and the clone size are those of that table, but D and trimming were determined from the DNA. The sample carries 450,000 to 500,000 clones, about 88% recorded once. The TCR was taken from a woman aged 55-69 years who had recovered from COVID-19. The sequenced material came from PBMCs or T cells enriched from blood (not recorded which).

DNA of the CDR3: TGTGCCAGCAGTGGACTGGGACAGGGTAGGACTGAAGCTTTCTTT. This codes for CASSGLGQGRTEAFF. The chain is built from TRBV25-1 and TRBJ1-1; 9 bases align to TRBD1. V dropped 4 bases and J dropped 5; count of bases not matched to a gene: 8. The germline gives CDR1 MGHDK, CDR2 SYGVNS. The CDR3 is made up of 15 amino acids.